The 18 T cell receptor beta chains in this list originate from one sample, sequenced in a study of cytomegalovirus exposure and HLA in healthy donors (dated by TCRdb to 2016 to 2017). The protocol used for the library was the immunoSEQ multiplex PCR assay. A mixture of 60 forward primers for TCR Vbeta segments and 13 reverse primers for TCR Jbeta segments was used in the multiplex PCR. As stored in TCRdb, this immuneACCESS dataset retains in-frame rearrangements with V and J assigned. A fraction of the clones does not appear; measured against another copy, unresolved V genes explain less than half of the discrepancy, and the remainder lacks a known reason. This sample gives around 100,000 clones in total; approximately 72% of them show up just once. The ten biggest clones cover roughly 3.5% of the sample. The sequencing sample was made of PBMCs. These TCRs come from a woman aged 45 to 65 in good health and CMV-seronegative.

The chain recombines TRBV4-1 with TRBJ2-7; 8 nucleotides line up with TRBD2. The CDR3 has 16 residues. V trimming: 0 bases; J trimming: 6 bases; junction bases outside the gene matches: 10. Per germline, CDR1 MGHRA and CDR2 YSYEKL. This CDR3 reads CASSQDGRSGRSEQYF. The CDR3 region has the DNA TGCGCCAGCAGCCAAGATGGGCGCAGCGGGAGAAGCGAGCAGTACTTC.

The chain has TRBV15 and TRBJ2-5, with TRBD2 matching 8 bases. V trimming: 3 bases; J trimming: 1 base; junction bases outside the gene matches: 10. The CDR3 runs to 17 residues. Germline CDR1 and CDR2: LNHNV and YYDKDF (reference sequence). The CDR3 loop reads CATSRGGTRAFQETQYF. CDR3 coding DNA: TGTGCCACCAGCAGGGGCGGGACTAGGGCCTTCCAAGAGACCCAGTACTTC. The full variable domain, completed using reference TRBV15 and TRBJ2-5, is DAMVIQNPRYQVTQFGKPVTLSCSQTLNHNVMYWYQQKSSQAPKLLFHYYDKDFNNEADTPDNFQSRRPNTSFCFLDIRSPGLGDTAMYLCATSRGGTRAFQETQYFGPGTRLLVL.

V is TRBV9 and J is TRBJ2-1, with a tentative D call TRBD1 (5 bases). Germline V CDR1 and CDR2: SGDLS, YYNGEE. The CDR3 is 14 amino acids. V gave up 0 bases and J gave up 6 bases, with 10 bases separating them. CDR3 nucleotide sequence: TGTGCCAGCAGCGTAGTTTGGACATCCAATGAGCAGTTCTTC. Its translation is CASSVVWTSNEQFF.

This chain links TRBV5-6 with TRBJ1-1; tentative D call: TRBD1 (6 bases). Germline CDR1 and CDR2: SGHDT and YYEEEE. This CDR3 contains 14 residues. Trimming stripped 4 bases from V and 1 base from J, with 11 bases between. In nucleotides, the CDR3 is TGTGCCAGCAGCAGGAGGACAGAGAACACTGAAGCTTTCTTT. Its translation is CASSRRTENTEAFF.

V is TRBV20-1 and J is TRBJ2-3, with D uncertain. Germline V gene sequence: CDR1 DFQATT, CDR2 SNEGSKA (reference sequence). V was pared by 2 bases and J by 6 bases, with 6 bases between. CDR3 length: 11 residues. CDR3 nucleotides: TGCAGTGCTAGATTATTGGATACGCAGTATTTT. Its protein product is CSARLLDTQYF.

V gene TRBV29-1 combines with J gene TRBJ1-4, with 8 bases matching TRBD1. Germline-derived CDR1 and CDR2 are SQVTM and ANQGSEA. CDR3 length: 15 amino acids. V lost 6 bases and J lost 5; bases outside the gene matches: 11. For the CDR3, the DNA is TGCAGCGTGAGTCCCGGGACAGGTGTGAATGAAAAACTGTTTTTT. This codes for CSVSPGTGVNEKLFF.

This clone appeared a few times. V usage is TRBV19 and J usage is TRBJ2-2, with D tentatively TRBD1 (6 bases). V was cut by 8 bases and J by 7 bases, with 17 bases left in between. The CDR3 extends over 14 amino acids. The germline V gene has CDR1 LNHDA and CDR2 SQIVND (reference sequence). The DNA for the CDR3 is TGTGCCAGTGGGCCCACAGGGCAAGGCGGGGAGCTGTTTTTT. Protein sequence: CASGPTGQGGELFF.

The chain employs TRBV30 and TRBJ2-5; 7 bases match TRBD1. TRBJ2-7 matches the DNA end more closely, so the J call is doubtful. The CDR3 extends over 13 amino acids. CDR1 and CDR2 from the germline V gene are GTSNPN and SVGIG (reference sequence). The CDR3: CAWRTGRFYEQYF. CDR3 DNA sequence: TGTGCCTGGAGGACAGGGAGATTCTACGAGCAGTACTTC.

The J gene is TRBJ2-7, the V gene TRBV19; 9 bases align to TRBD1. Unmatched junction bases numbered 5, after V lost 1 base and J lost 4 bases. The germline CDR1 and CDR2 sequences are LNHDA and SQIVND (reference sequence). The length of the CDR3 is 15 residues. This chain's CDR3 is CASSIGGTGMYEQYF. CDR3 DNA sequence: TGTGCCAGTAGTATAGGTGGGACAGGGATGTACGAGCAGTACTTC.

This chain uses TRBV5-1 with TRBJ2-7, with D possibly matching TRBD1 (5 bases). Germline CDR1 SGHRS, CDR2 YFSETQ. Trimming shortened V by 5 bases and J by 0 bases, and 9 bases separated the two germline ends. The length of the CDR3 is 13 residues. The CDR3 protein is CASRATGSYEQYF. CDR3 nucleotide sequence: TGCGCCAGCAGGGCCACAGGCTCCTACGAGCAGTACTTC. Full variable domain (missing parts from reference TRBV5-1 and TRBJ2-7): KAGVTQTPRYLIKTRGQQVTLSCSPISGHRSVSWYQQTPGQGLQFLFEYFSETQRNKGNFPGRFSGRQFSNSRSEMNVSTLELGDSALYLCASRATGSYEQYFGPGTRLTVT.

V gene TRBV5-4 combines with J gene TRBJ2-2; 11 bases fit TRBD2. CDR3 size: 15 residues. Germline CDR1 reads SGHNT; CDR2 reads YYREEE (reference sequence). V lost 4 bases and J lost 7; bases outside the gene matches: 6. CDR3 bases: TGTGCCAGCAGCCCGAGGACTAGCGGGCTCGGGGAGCTGTTTTTT. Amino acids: CASSPRTSGLGELFF.

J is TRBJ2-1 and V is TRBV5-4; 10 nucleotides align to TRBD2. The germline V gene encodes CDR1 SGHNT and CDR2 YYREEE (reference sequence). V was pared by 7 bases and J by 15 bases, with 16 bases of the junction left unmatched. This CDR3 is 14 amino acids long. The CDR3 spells CASSRSGGAEVRFF. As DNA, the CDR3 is TGTGCCAGCTCGAGAAGCGGGGGGGCCGAAGTCCGGTTCTTC.

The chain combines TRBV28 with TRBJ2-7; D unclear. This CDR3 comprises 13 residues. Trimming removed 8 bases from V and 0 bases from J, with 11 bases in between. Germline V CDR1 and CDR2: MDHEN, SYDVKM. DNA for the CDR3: TGTGCCAGCGGCGGAGATAGCTCCTACGAGCAGTACTTC. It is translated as CASGGDSSYEQYF.

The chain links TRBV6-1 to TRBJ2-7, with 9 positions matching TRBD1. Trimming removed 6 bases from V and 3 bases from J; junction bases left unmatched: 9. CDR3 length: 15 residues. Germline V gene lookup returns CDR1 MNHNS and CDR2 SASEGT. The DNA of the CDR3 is TGTGCCAGCAGAACCGGGACAGGGATTAACTACGAGCAGTACTTC. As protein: CASRTGTGINYEQYF.

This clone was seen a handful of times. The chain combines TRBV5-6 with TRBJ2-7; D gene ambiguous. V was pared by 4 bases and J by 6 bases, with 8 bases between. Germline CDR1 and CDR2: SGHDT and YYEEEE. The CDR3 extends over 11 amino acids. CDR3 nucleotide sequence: TGTGCCAGCAGCACGAGGAGCGAGCAGTACTTC. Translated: CASSTRSEQYF. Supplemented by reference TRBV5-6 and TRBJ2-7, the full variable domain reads DAGVTQSPTHLIKTRGQQVTLRCSPKSGHDTVSWYQQALGQGPQFIFQYYEEEERQRGNFPDRFSGHQFPNYSSELNVNALLLGDSALYLCASSTRSEQYFGPGTRLTVT.

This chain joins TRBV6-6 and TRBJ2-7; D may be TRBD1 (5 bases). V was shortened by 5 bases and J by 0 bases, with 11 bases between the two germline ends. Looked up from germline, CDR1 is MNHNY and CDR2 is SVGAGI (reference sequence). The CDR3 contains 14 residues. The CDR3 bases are TGTGCCAGCAGTCCCCCGGACATCTCCTACGAGCAGTACTTC. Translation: CASSPPDISYEQYF.

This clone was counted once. For the CDR3, the DNA is TGTGCCAGCCGGTCCCCTGGCTACGAGCAGTACTTC. It translates to CASRSPGYEQYF. This chain connects TRBV2 to TRBJ2-7; D not resolved. Germline V gene data show CDR1 as SNHLY and CDR2 as FYNNEI. V lost 8 bases and J 3 bases, leaving 11 bases between the germline ends. There are 12 residues in the CDR3.

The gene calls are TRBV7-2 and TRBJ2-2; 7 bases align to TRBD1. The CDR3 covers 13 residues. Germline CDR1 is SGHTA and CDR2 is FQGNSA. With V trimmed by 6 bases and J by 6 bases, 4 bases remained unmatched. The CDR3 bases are TGTGCCAGCAGTTTTACAGGGGCCGGGGAGCTGTTTTTT. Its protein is CASSFTGAGELFF.